The 13 T cell receptor beta chains below all came from one sample that was sequenced in a study of regulatory T cells in long-lasting Graves disease. Construction of TCR beta libraries relied on iRepertoire HTBI primers and on Arm-PCR targeting CDR3 regions. TCRdb used MiXCR to reprocess the multiplex PCR reads, holding one entry per CDR3 protein. This sample yields 500,000 to 700,000 distinct CDR3 sequences, of which around 30% are seen a single time; around 42% belongs to the top ten. The time point is: persistent/refractory GD, antithyroid drugs over 5 years with positive TRAb. PBMCs provided the RNA from which the TCR library was made. Sample: peripheral blood mononuclear cells (PBMCs), taken when the disease was refractory, from a patient treated with antithyroid drugs. The receptors here all came from a female donor with Graves disease.

This clonotype has more than one count but fewer than ten. The chain links TRBV3-1 to TRBJ1-2; 7 bases agree with TRBD1. V lost 4 bases and J lost 6; bases outside the gene matches: 11. The CDR3 covers 15 residues. CDR1 and CDR2 from the germline V gene are LGHDT and YNNKEL (reference sequence). The CDR3 sequence: CASSLQGGDLNGYTF. In DNA form, the CDR3 reads TGTGCCAGCAGCCTACAAGGGGGCGACCTTAATGGCTACACCTTC.

This clonotype has only a few counts. V and J are TRBV6-1 and TRBJ2-7; possible D gene TRBD2, 5 bases. The CDR3 runs to 14 residues. Germline CDR1 reads MNHNS; CDR2 reads SASEGT. V lost 5 bases, J lost 2 bases, and 13 bases lay in between. As DNA, the CDR3 is TGTGCCAGCAGTCATAGCGTCGCTGCCTACGAGCAGTACTTC. Its translation is CASSHSVAAYEQYF.

This clonotype was detected many times. This chain connects TRBV28 to TRBJ1-1; 7 bases fit TRBD1. After removal of 5 bases from V and 1 base from J, the junction contained 7 bases not matched to a gene. In germline, CDR1 is MDHEN, CDR2 SYDVKM. There are 15 residues in the CDR3. CDR3 sequence reads: CASSPRQGWNTEAFF. The CDR3 nucleotides are TGTGCCAGCAGTCCGAGACAGGGATGGAACACTGAAGCTTTCTTT.

The rearrangement joins TRBV29-1 to TRBJ1-2; weak D call: TRBD1 (6 bases). Trimming left V 3 bases short and J 2 bases short, with 10 bases between. CDR3 size: 13 residues. The V gene's germline CDR1 is SQVTM and CDR2 ANQGSEA. CDR3 region: CSVDLRGNYGYTF. For the CDR3, the DNA is TGCAGCGTTGATCTCAGGGGCAACTATGGCTACACCTTC.

This clonotype has only one observation. A read error may be the cause here, since a much bigger clone is one base away. The conserved phenylalanine or tryptophan normally closing the CDR3 is absent here, so this likely arose from a read error. CDR3: CASSFAGANTEAFL. CDR3 in DNA: TGTGCCAGCAGTTTCGCAGGGGCGAACACTGAAGCTTTCCTT. The V gene is TRBV28, the J gene TRBJ1-1, with D possibly being TRBD1 (6 bases). Germline assignment: CDR1 MDHEN and CDR2 SYDVKM. The CDR3 is made up of 14 amino acids. Trimming pared 3 bases from V and 1 base from J, leaving 9 bases between.

This clonotype turned up a few times. The chain uses TRBV20-1 and TRBJ2-4; D is possibly TRBD2 (5 bases). Trimming took off 3 bases at V and 7 bases at J, with 13 bases between the two ends. Per the germline V gene, CDR1 is DFQATT and CDR2 is SNEGSKA (reference sequence). The CDR3 contains 13 residues. The CDR3 region has the DNA TGCAGTGCTAGCCAGACACCGGGGAACATTCAGTACTTC. Protein product: CSASQTPGNIQYF.

This clonotype was observed a handful of times. V and J are TRBV29-1 and TRBJ2-2; 7 positions agree with TRBD1. Trimming at V came to 7 bases and at J to 5 bases, leaving 13 bases not matched to a gene. CDR1 is SQVTM, CDR2 ANQGSEA, per germline. The CDR3 has 15 amino acids. The CDR3, as DNA: TGCAGCGAGCCGAGGGACAGCTTAAATACCGGGGAGCTGTTTTTT. The encoded protein is CSEPRDSLNTGELFF.

The CDR3 coding sequence is TGTGCCAGCAGCGCTAGACTAGCGGGGGTCCAAGAGACCCAGTACTTC. It yields the protein CASSARLAGVQETQYF. The gene calls are TRBV7-9 and TRBJ2-5; 12 bases are shared with TRBD2. V lost 5 bases, J lost 1 base, and 5 bases stayed unmatched. Germline-derived CDR1 and CDR2 are SEHNR and FQNEAQ (reference sequence). The CDR3 contains 16 residues.

The genes are TRBV6-5 and TRBJ2-7; TRBD2 aligns across 7 bases. The trim removed 0 bases at V and 0 bases at J, leaving 8 bases unmatched. The CDR3 extends over 17 amino acids. Germline V lookup: CDR1 MNHEY, CDR2 SVGAGI. The chain's CDR3 is CASSYSQAGTSSYEQYF. The CDR3 DNA is TGTGCCAGCAGTTACTCCCAAGCGGGAACGAGCTCCTACGAGCAGTACTTC.

The rearrangement uses TRBV5-1 and TRBJ2-3, with 7 bases that match TRBD1. V lost 7 bases, J lost 2 bases, and 10 bases stayed unmatched. CDR1 and CDR2 (germline): SGHRS, YFSETQ. This CDR3 has 15 amino acids. In DNA form, the CDR3 reads TGCGCCAGCCAACAGGGGCAAGCACTCACAGATACGCAGTATTTT. Residues: CASQQGQALTDTQYF.

This clonotype occurred a few times. The chain joins TRBV27 to TRBJ2-7; D perhaps matches TRBD1 (6 bases). Germline lookup yields CDR1 MNHEY and CDR2 SMNVEV (reference sequence). This CDR3 is built from 13 residues. V lost 7 bases to trimming and J lost 2 bases, with 12 bases between them. CDR3 DNA: TGTGCCAGCACCACACAGGGCCCCTACGAGCAGTACTTC. Amino acid sequence: CASTTQGPYEQYF.

This chain connects TRBV3-1 to TRBJ1-2; D unclear. CDR1 and CDR2 from the germline V gene are LGHDT and YNNKEL (reference sequence). The V gene lost 0 bases and the J gene lost 8 bases, with 4 bases spanning the gap. The CDR3 loop spans 11 amino acids. CDR3 sequence reads: CASSQDRGYTF. The CDR3 coding sequence is TGTGCCAGCAGCCAAGATCGGGGCTACACCTTC.

The genes are TRBV7-9 and TRBJ2-4; D uncertain. This CDR3 has 16 residues. The V and J ends lost 5 bases and 2 bases respectively, with 16 bases between them. Looked up from germline, CDR1 is SEHNR and CDR2 is FQNEAQ (reference sequence). In nucleotides, the CDR3 is TGTGCCAGCAGCGACGACTTAGGTCACTCCAAAAACATTCAGTACTTC. Translating it yields CASSDDLGHSKNIQYF.